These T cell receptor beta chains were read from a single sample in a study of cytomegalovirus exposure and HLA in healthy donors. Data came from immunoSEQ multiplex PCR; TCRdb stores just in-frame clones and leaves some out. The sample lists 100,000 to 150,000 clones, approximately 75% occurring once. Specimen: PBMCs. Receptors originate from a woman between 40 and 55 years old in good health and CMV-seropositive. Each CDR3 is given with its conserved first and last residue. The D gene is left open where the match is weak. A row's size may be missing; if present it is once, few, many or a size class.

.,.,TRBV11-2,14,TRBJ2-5,TGTGCCAGCAGCTTAATCCCGGTCGGGGAGACCCAGTACTTC,CASSLIPVGETQYF
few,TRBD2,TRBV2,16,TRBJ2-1,TGTGCCAGCAGTGAGTCTCGAGCGGGGGCCTACAATGAGCAGTTCTTC,CASSESRAGAYNEQFF
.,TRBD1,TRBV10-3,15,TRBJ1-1,TGTGCCATCAGTGGACCGGGACAGAAGAACACTGAAGCTTTCTTT,CAISGPGQKNTEAFF
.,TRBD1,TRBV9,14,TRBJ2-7,TGTGCCAGCAGCGAATCCGGGACAGGGGATGAGCAGTACTTC,CASSESGTGDEQYF
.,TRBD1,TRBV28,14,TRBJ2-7,TGTGCGAACCTACCGGGACAGAGTATCTACGAGCAGTACTTC,CANLPGQSIYEQYF
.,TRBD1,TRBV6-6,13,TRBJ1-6,TGTGCCACCAGACAGGGAATAAATTCACCCCTCCACTTT,CATRQGINSPLHF
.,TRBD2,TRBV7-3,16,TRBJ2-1,TGTGCCAGCAGCAGAGAGAGCGGGGGGGTTGGCCCTGAGCAGTTCTTC,CASSRESGGVGPEQFF
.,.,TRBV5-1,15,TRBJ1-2,TGCGCCAGCAGCCTGGACACTGGGCTTAACTATGGCTACACCTTC,CASSLDTGLNYGYTF
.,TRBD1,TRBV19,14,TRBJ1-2,TGTGCCAGTAGACACGGAGACAGGGAAAGTGGCTACACCTTC,CASRHGDRESGYTF
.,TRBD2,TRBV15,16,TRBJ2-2,TGTGCCACCAGCAGAGAGGGGCCGGGGGGCACCGGGGAGCTGTTTTTT,CATSREGPGGTGELFF
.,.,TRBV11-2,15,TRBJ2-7,TGTGCCAGCAGCTCCCACACCCAGAGAGGGTCTCGGCAGTACTTC,CASSSHTQRGSRQYF
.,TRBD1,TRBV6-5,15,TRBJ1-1,TGTGCCAGCGGTGGCAGGGGGCCAACGGACACTGAAGCTTTCTTT,CASGGRGPTDTEAFF
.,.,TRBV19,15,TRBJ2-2,TGTGCCAGTAGTATAGCTTCGGGGAACACCGGGGAGCTGTTTTTT,CASSIASGNTGELFF
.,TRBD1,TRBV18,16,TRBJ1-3,TGTGCCAGCTCACCGGGACAGGTGACCTCTGGAAACACCATATATTTT,CASSPGQVTSGNTIYF
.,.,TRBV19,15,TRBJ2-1,TGTGCCAGTAGTCCTGACGGGGATTCTTACAATGAGCAGTTCTTC,CASSPDGDSYNEQFF
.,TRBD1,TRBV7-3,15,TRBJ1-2,TGTGCCAGCAGCTTCGACAGGGGGTTAAATCGGGGCTACACCTTC,CASSFDRGLNRGYTF
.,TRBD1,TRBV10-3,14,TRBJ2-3,TGTGCCATCAGCCGGACAGGCCCCACAGATACGCAGTATTTT,CAISRTGPTDTQYF
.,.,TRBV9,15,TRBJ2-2,TGTGCCAGCAGCCCCCCCAGCGCGGGCACCGGGGAGCTGTTTTTT,CASSPPSAGTGELFF
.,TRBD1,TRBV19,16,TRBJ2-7,TGTGCCAGTAGTATAGGACCGGGACAGGGGGAGGACGAGCAGTACTTC,CASSIGPGQGEDEQYF
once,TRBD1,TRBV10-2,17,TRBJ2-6,TGCGCCAGCCGAGGACAGGAACGGAGCTCTGGGGCCAACGTCCTGACTTTC,CASRGQERSSGANVLTF
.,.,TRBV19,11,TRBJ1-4,TGTGCCAGTAGTATACTTGAAAAACTGTTTTTT,CASSILEKLFF
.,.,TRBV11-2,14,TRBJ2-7,TGTGCCAGCAGCTTAGTCGGGCAGGGCTACGAGCAGTACTTC,CASSLVGQGYEQYF
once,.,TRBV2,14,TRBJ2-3,TGTGCCATCCCACAGGGTACTAGCACAGATACGCAGTATTTT,CAIPQGTSTDTQYF
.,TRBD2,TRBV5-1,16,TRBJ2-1,TGCGCCAGCAGCAGACTAGCGGGAGTCTTCTACAATGAGCAGTTCTTC,CASSRLAGVFYNEQFF
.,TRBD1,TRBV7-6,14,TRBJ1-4,TGTGCCAGCAGAGACAGGGCAACTAATGAAAAACTGTTTTTT,CASRDRATNEKLFF
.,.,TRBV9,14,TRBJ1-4,TGTGCCAGCAGCGTATCTAGAGAGAATGAAAAACTGTTTTTT,CASSVSRENEKLFF
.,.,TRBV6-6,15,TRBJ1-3,TGTGCCAGCAGTTACGGGAGGGGACTTACCGACACCATATATTTT,CASSYGRGLTDTIYF
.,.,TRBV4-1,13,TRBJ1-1,TGCGCCAGCGCAAAACAGGGGAACACTGAAGCTTTCTTT,CASAKQGNTEAFF
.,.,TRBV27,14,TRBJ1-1,TGTGCCAGCAGTTTAGAGAGGGGGAGAACTGAAGCTTTCTTT,CASSLERGRTEAFF
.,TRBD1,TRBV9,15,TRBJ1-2,TGTGCCAGCAGCGTAGGCGCAGGGGGACTCTATGGCTACACCTTC,CASSVGAGGLYGYTF
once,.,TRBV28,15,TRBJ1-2,TGTGCCAGCAGTTCCAGGGCTGGTCAGGTCTATGGCTACACCTTC,CASSSRAGQVYGYTF
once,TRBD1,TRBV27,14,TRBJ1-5,TGTGCCAGCAGACAAACAGGGGACAATCAGCCCCAGCATTTT,CASRQTGDNQPQHF
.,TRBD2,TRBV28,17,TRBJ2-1,TGTGCCAGCAGTCCCCGCTTGACTAGCGGGCCATACAATGAGCAGTTCTTC,CASSPRLTSGPYNEQFF
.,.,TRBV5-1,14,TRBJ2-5,TGCGCCAGCAGCCCTTCAGGGGGGCAAGAGACCCAGTACTTC,CASSPSGGQETQYF
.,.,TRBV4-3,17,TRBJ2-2,TGCGCCAGCAGCCAAGCACCGGGTTATGCGAACACCGGGGAGCTGTTTTTT,CASSQAPGYANTGELFF
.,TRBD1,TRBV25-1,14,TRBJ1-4,TGTGCCAGCCGGACAGGGGGCAGAAAAGAAAAACTGTTTTTT,CASRTGGRKEKLFF
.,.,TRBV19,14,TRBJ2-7,TGTGCCAGTAGTATGATGGGGCGCCCCGACGAGCAGTACTTC,CASSMMGRPDEQYF